This T cell receptor (beta chain) was profiled in a study of cytomegalovirus exposure and HLA in healthy donors. As for the study in general: The early release's HLA-typed donors yielded some 85 million unique TCRs. Study results and limitations: In vitro testing confirmed a few CMV-associated chains as specific for CMV antigens. Some segments of the V type, notably TRBV6-2 and TRBV6-3, were excluded as indistinguishable. The records held CMV serostatus as the only immune exposure information.

Notes on this clone: The antigen is unknown.

The CDR3 has 15 amino acids. The V segment lost 1 base and the J segment 3 bases; nucleotides outside the gene matches: 9. Germline values: CDR1 GTSNPN, CDR2 SVGIG (reference sequence). The PCR made use of 60 Vbeta and 13 Jbeta primers. Method: immunoSEQ multiplex PCR; TCRdb's copy keeps in-frame clones and lacks some. The sample carries tens of thousands of clones, about 85% recorded once. This TCR derives from a middle-aged man in good health and CMV-seronegative. The sample comprised PBMCs. The chain carries TRBV30 and TRBJ2-7; 7 positions match TRBD1. CDR3 DNA: TGTGCCTGGAGTGGGACGGGACAGAGATACTACGAGCAGTACTTC. This gives the protein CAWSGTGQRYYEQYF.